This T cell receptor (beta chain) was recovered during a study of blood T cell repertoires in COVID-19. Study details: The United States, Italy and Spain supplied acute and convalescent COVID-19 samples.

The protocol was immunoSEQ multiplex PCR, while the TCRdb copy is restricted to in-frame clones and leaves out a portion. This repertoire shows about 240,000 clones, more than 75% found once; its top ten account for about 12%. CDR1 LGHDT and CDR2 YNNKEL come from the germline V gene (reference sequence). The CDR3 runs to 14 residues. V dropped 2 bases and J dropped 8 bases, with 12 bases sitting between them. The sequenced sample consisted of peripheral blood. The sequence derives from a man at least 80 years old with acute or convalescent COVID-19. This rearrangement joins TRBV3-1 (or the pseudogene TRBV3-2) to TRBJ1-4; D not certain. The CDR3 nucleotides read TGTGCCAGCAGCCAACCAGCCTGGGCGGAAAAACTGTTTTTT. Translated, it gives CASSQPAWAEKLFF.